This is a list of T cell receptor beta chains from one sample in a study of tumor-infiltrating lymphocytes in primary liver carcinoma. TCRdb itself ran the multiplex PCR reads through MiXCR, one entry per CDR3 protein. The data hold approximately 320,000 distinct CDR3 sequences, with about 50% observed a single time. Sequencing input: peripheral blood. The receptor set was obtained from a woman between 25 and 40 years old with primary liver carcinoma and hepatitis B virus infection. The CDR3 runs from the conserved cysteine through the conserved F or W. A D gene is named only where the DNA matches it firmly. For some rows the clone size is stated as once, few or many, or as a class when expanded; others skip it.

>.|TRBV11-2|many|TRBJ2-2
CASTIDRNTGELFF
TGTGCCAGCACCATAGACAGGAACACCGGGGAGCTGTTTTTT
>TRBD1|TRBV6-2/TRBV6-3|few|TRBJ2-7
CASGQDYEQYF
TGTGCCAGCGGACAGGACTACGAGCAGTACTTC
>TRBD1|TRBV10-3|.|TRBJ2-7
CAISGTGEGYDQYF
TGTGCCATCAGTGGGACAGGGGAGGGCTACGATCAGTACTTC
>TRBD1|TRBV12-3/TRBV12-4|many|TRBJ1-1
CASSLTGERTEAFF
TGTGCCAGCAGCCTGACAGGGGAGCGCACTGAAGCTTTCTTT
>TRBD1|TRBV25-1|few|TRBJ1-2
CASGRQGNYGYTF
TGTGCCAGCGGAAGACAGGGTAACTATGGCTACACCTTC
>.|TRBV28|few|TRBJ2-1
CASQLGTGRPNNEQFF
TGTGCCAGTCAACTGGGGACGGGACGGCCTAACAATGAGCAGTTCTTC
>.|TRBV5-4|.|TRBJ1-1
CASSIDRYGDMNTEAFF
TGTGCCAGCAGCATCGACCGCTATGGGGATATGAACACTGAAGCTTTCTTT
>.|TRBV5-8|.|TRBJ2-1
CASSRDSSYIEQFF
TGTGCCAGCAGCCGCGACAGCTCCTACATTGAGCAGTTCTTC
>TRBD1|TRBV4-3|.|TRBJ2-1
CASSHNRGSYYEQFF
TGCGCCAGCAGCCATAACAGGGGCTCCTACTATGAGCAGTTCTTC
>.|TRBV6-2/TRBV6-3|many|TRBJ2-2
CASSFLQQGSGELFF
TGTGCCAGCAGTTTCCTCCAACAGGGTTCCGGGGAGCTGTTTTTT
>.|TRBV11-3|many|TRBJ2-6
CASSLDSSISGANVLTF
TGTGCCAGCAGCTTAGATTCCTCAATCTCTGGGGCCAACGTCCTGACTTTC
>TRBD1|TRBV6-2/TRBV6-3|.|TRBJ2-5
CASSYAPGQGFNRYF
TGTGCCAGCAGTTACGCCCCGGGACAGGGGTTCAATCGGTACTTC
>.|TRBV29-1|.|TRBJ2-1
CSVVPWANGLPGDEQFF
TGCAGCGTTGTTCCCTGGGCTAACGGCCTCCCGGGGGATGAGCAGTTCTTC
>TRBD2|TRBV11-1|many|TRBJ2-7
CASSPIMTSGMHEQYF
TGTGCCAGCAGCCCAATAATGACTAGCGGGATGCACGAGCAGTACTTC
>.|TRBV6-1|many|TRBJ1-5
CASSPRGTDQPQHF
TGTGCCAGCAGTCCCCGGGGGACGGATCAGCCCCAGCATTTT
>TRBD1|TRBV18|.|TRBJ1-2
CASLQGISSYGYTF
TGTGCCAGTTTACAGGGGATCTCTTCCTATGGCTACACCTTC
>.|TRBV12-5|.|TRBJ2-7
CVSGLATGTLYEQYF
TGTGTTAGTGGTTTGGCGACAGGGACTTTGTACGAGCAGTACTTC
>.|TRBV6-5|.|TRBJ1-1
CASNTNREGDAEAFF
TGTGCCAGCAACACAAACAGGGAGGGGGACGCTGAAGCTTTCTTT
>.|TRBV11-2|.|TRBJ1-5
CANSPAGLADGTDTQHF
TGTGCCAACAGCCCCGCGGGACTAGCGGACGGCACAGATACGCAGCATTTT
>TRBD1|TRBV11-2|many|TRBJ1-1
CASGQANTEAFF
TGTGCCAGCGGACAGGCTAACACTGAAGCTTTCTTT
>.|TRBV5-4|.|TRBJ2-2
CASSSHGIYTGELFF
TGTGCCAGCAGCTCACACGGAATTTACACCGGGGAGCTGTTTTTT
>TRBD1|TRBV6-2/TRBV6-3|many|TRBJ2-1
CASSYRSTGVEQFF
TGTGCCAGCAGTTACCGATCGACAGGGGTTGAGCAGTTCTTC
>.|TRBV6-2/TRBV6-3|.|TRBJ2-1
CASSPTPNYNEQFF
TGTGCCAGCAGCCCGACACCAAATTACAATGAGCAGTTCTTC
>.|TRBV11-3|.|TRBJ2-2
CASSLGRELFF
TGTGCCAGCAGCTTGGGCAGGGAGCTGTTTTTT
>TRBD1|TRBV5-5|.|TRBJ2-1
CASTRGTGGGEQFF
TGTGCCAGCACAAGGGGGACAGGGGGCGGTGAGCAGTTCTTC
>.|TRBV7-9|.|TRBJ1-1
CASRGGFGEYTEAFF
TGTGCCAGCAGAGGAGGTTTCGGGGAGTACACTGAAGCTTTCTTT
>TRBD1|TRBV11-2|.|TRBJ2-4
CASSIEAGGTDIKYF
TGTGCCAGCAGCATAGAGGCAGGGGGCACGGACATTAAGTACTTC
>.|TRBV6-1|.|TRBJ1-5
CASSDWGGGDQPQHF
TGTGCCAGCAGTGATTGGGGTGGGGGCGATCAGCCCCAGCATTTT
>.|TRBV6-6|.|TRBJ2-3
CASSNERSTDTQYF
TGTGCCAGCAGTAACGAAAGGAGCACAGATACGCAGTATTTT
>.|TRBV7-4|few|TRBJ2-3
CASSLTEWGSDTQYF
TGTGCCAGCAGCTTAACGGAGTGGGGATCAGATACGCAGTATTTT
>TRBD1|TRBV29-1|many|TRBJ1-2
CSTLQGDRKGYTF
TGCAGCACACTCCAGGGGGATCGGAAAGGCTACACCTTC
>.|TRBV6-6|few|TRBJ2-7
CASSLTARNVQYF
TGTGCCAGCAGTCTGACAGCAAGAAACGTGCAGTACTTC
>.|TRBV29-1|.|TRBJ2-3
CSATTDAISTDTQYF
TGCAGCGCAACCACGGACGCGATTAGCACAGATACGCAGTATTTT
>TRBD2|TRBV12-3/TRBV12-4|.|TRBJ2-1
CASSPEGPGLAGVDEQFF
TGTGCCAGCAGCCCGGAGGGACCCGGGCTAGCGGGAGTCGATGAGCAGTTCTTC
>TRBD2|TRBV4-3|.|TRBJ2-3
CTSSQASGGVYGDTQYF
TGCACCAGCAGCCAAGCCAGCGGGGGAGTGTATGGAGATACGCAGTATTTT
>.|TRBV4-1|many|TRBJ1-4
CASSHPYEKLFF
TGCGCCAGCAGCCATCCTTATGAAAAACTGTTTTTT
>.|TRBV6-5|.|TRBJ2-6
CASSYPRRGANILTF
TGTGCCAGCAGTTACCCCCGGAGGGGGGCCAACATCCTGACTTTC
>.|TRBV6-5|.|TRBJ2-1
CASSRAPDYGDEQFF
TGTGCCAGCAGTAGAGCCCCGGACTACGGGGATGAGCAGTTCTTC
>.|TRBV29-1|many|TRBJ2-3
CSVEVDTDTQYF
TGCAGCGTTGAGGTGGACACAGATACGCAGTATTTT
>TRBD2|TRBV5-1|once|TRBJ2-5
CASSPRSHSGATQYF
TGCGCCAGCAGCCCCCGATCCCATAGCGGGGCGACCCAGTACTTC
>.|TRBV4-2|few|TRBJ2-2
CASSQDKGGLTGELFF
TGTGCCAGCAGCCAAGATAAGGGAGGTCTCACCGGGGAGCTGTTTTTT
>TRBD2|TRBV5-5|.|TRBJ2-3
CASSLGLAGTQYF
TGTGCCAGCAGCTTGGGACTAGCGGGAACACAGTATTTT
>.|TRBV6-6|.|TRBJ2-1
CASSQSGNEQFF
TGTGCCAGCAGTCAAAGCGGCAATGAGCAGTTCTTC
>TRBD1|TRBV7-9|.|TRBJ2-1
CASRPGQGNEQFF
TGTGCCAGCAGGCCGGGACAGGGTAATGAGCAGTTCTTC
>.|TRBV28|.|TRBJ2-3
CASSLSASIADTQYF
TGTGCCAGCAGCCTATCGGCTAGCATCGCAGATACGCAGTATTTT
>TRBD2|TRBV29-1|.|TRBJ2-1
CSVTSGSGGQFF
TGCAGCGTTACCAGCGGGAGTGGGGGGCAGTTCTTC
>.|TRBV11-2|.|TRBJ2-3
CASSKLSSRTDTQYF
TGTGCCAGCAGCAAACTTTCTTCCCGCACAGATACGCAGTATTTT